Each of the 27 T cell receptor beta chains below was sequenced from the same sample in a study of response to subunit inactivated influenza vaccine. TCRdb re-called the RT-PCR reads through MiXCR, storing one row per CDR3 protein. The sample lists 860,000 or so distinct CDR3 sequences, 21% occurring once. Sequencing used PBMCs from blood, obtained about 5 days after vaccination. The source of these receptors is a middle-aged man who received an inactivated influenza vaccine.

V and J are TRBV6-2 or TRBV6-3 and TRBJ1-4; D gene unclear. Trimming left V 0 bases short and J 5 bases short, with 4 bases between. The CDR3 is made up of 13 amino acids. Germline V gene data show CDR1 as MNHEY and CDR2 as SVGEGT. CDR3 sequence: CASSYSGNEKLFF. The CDR3 region has the DNA TGTGCCAGCAGTTACTCGGGGAATGAAAAACTGTTTTTT.

The CDR3 loop reads CASRLPASGEYNEQFF. As DNA, the CDR3 is TGCGCCAGCAGATTACCGGCTAGCGGAGAGTACAATGAGCAGTTCTTC. V is TRBV5-1 and J is TRBJ2-1, with 7 bases matching TRBD2. CDR3 length equals 16 residues. Germline CDR1 SGHRS, CDR2 YFSETQ. Trimming removed 5 bases from V and 4 bases from J; junction bases left unmatched: 12.

The chain is built from TRBV30 and TRBJ2-2; D is uncertain. The germline CDR1 and CDR2 sequences are GTSNPN and SVGIG (reference sequence). This CDR3 is 15 amino acids long. V lost 2 bases and J 5 bases, leaving 15 bases between the germline ends. CDR3 DNA sequence: TGTGCCTGGAGTCCCTTCCGGCCGGAGACCGGGGAGCTGTTTTTT. Its translation: CAWSPFRPETGELFF.

This chain joins TRBV7-2 and TRBJ2-3; 7 bases agree with TRBD2. The V and J ends lost 5 bases and 0 bases, in that order; junction bases with no gene match: 8. Germline CDR1 and CDR2: SGHTA and FQGNSA. CDR3 length: 16 amino acids. The CDR3 loop is CASSKASGVSTDTQYF. DNA for the CDR3: TGTGCCAGCAGCAAGGCCAGCGGGGTTAGCACAGATACGCAGTATTTT.

Only a few counts were recorded for this clonotype. The chain recombines TRBV6-7 with TRBJ1-2; D gene unclear. TRBV6-7 is sorted into the ORF group, with uncertain function. Trimming cost V 0 bases and J 7 bases, with 9 bases left between them. CDR3 length: 13 residues. The CDR3, as DNA: TGTGCCAGCAGTTACTCGACCCAGTTTGGCTACACCTTC. Its protein is CASSYSTQFGYTF.

This clonotype came up many times. The rearrangement uses TRBV7-8 and TRBJ2-7; 9 bases are a match to TRBD1. The CDR3 is made up of 15 amino acids. CDR1 is SGHVS and CDR2 is FQNEAQ in the germline V gene. V lost 1 base and J lost 7; bases outside the gene matches: 8. CDR3: CASSLEPGQGFEQYF. The CDR3 DNA reads as TGTGCCAGCAGCTTAGAGCCGGGACAGGGTTTTGAGCAGTACTTC.

This clonotype was seen a handful of times. V is TRBV6-6 and J is TRBJ2-7, with a weak D call TRBD2 (5 bases). Germline CDR1 MNHNY, CDR2 SVGAGI (reference sequence). V shed 6 bases and J shed 5 bases, with 8 bases lying between them. This CDR3 comprises 11 residues. CDR3 in amino acids: CASRKEDEQYF. Here the CDR3 DNA reads TGTGCCAGCAGGAAGGAGGACGAGCAGTACTTC.

This clonotype was counted once. This chain links TRBV29-1 with TRBJ2-1, with 8 bases aligning to TRBD2. Germline assignment: CDR1 SQVTM and CDR2 ANQGSEA. Trimming at V came to 3 bases and at J to 8 bases, leaving 6 bases not matched to a gene. This CDR3 contains 13 residues. This CDR3 reads CSVDLGGAYEQFF. In nucleotides, the CDR3 is TGCAGCGTTGATCTCGGGGGGGCCTATGAGCAGTTCTTC.

This clonotype appeared a few times. The chain joins TRBV29-1 to TRBJ2-2; D may correspond to TRBD1 or TRBD2 (5 bases each). The CDR3 is 13 residues long. V shed 4 bases and J shed 4 bases, with 10 bases lying between them. Germline V gene lookup returns CDR1 SQVTM and CDR2 ANQGSEA. CDR3 in DNA: TGCAGCGTTGGGGGGACCCCCACCGGGGAGCTGTTTTTT. Translation gives CSVGGTPTGELFF.

The rearrangement links TRBV7-2 to TRBJ2-3; TRBD2 matches 11 bases. The CDR3 sequence is 17 residues long. The V gene end was trimmed by 5 bases and the J gene end by 1 base; junction bases not matched to a gene: 8. Germline V CDR1 and CDR2: SGHTA, FQGNSA. CDR3 sequence reads: CASSPIPLAGGTDTQYF. DNA of the CDR3: TGTGCCAGCAGCCCGATACCACTAGCGGGAGGCACAGATACGCAGTATTTT.

The chain recombines TRBV20-1 with TRBJ2-7, with D perhaps matching TRBD1 or TRBD2 (5 bases each). Germline V gene lookup returns CDR1 DFQATT and CDR2 SNEGSKA (reference sequence). The CDR3 is 15 amino acids. V lost 0 bases and J lost 4, with 16 bases in between. The CDR3 loop reads CSARDLSGRGYEQYF. The CDR3 DNA follows: TGCAGTGCTAGAGATCTATCGGGACGGGGTTACGAGCAGTACTTC.

The CDR3 sequence: CASTLAETQYF. CDR3 in DNA: TGTGCCAGCACCCTAGCGGAGACCCAGTACTTC. J is TRBJ2-5 and V is TRBV6-2 or TRBV6-3; possible D gene TRBD2, 6 bases. The CDR3 totals 11 residues. Trimming pared 7 bases from V and 5 bases from J, leaving 8 bases between. Germline V lookup: CDR1 MNHEY, CDR2 SVGEGT.

V and J are TRBV20-1 and TRBJ2-5; D is uncertain. CDR1 is DFQATT, CDR2 SNEGSKA, per germline (reference sequence). Trimming removed 1 base from V and 0 bases from J, with 6 bases in between. This CDR3 contains 13 residues. CDR3 amino acids: CSARALYQETQYF. The CDR3 nucleotides are TGCAGTGCTAGAGCCCTGTACCAAGAGACCCAGTACTTC.

The V gene is TRBV7-9, the J gene TRBJ1-2, with a possible D match to TRBD1 (6 bases). The CDR3 runs to 16 residues. The V end was cut by 5 bases, the J end by 5 bases, with 21 bases between. The germline V gene has CDR1 SEHNR and CDR2 FQNEAQ (reference sequence). For the CDR3, the DNA is TGTGCCAGCAGCCTAACGACAGGACGGGGCGGATATGGCTACACCTTC. It translates to CASSLTTGRGGYGYTF.

The chain has TRBV4-1 and TRBJ1-2; perhaps TRBD1 as D (5 bases). The CDR3 runs 16 residues. The V and J ends lost 6 bases and 4 bases respectively, with 21 bases between them. Per germline, CDR1 MGHRA and CDR2 YSYEKL. The CDR3, as DNA: TGCGCCAGCAGACCAGGGAGGGCAGCCCTCGGCTATGGCTACACCTTC. It yields the protein CASRPGRAALGYGYTF.

In this sample, this clonotype turned up a few times. CDR3 in DNA: TGTGCCAGCAGCCACCCCGGGACGTATGGCTACACCTTC. Its protein product is CASSHPGTYGYTF. The chain uses TRBV7-9 and TRBJ1-2; possible D gene TRBD1, 5 bases. Germline V gene lookup returns CDR1 SEHNR and CDR2 FQNEAQ (reference sequence). The CDR3 loop spans 13 amino acids. V gave up 5 bases and J gave up 5 bases, with 12 bases separating them.

V gene TRBV7-2 combines with J gene TRBJ2-3; D gene ambiguous. CDR1 and CDR2 from the germline V gene are SGHTA and FQGNSA. This CDR3 comprises 14 residues. V was pared by 3 bases and J by 4 bases, with 11 bases between. This CDR3 is CASSFGLVSDTQYF. In DNA form, the CDR3 reads TGTGCCAGCAGCTTCGGGCTAGTTTCAGATACGCAGTATTTT.

This clonotype was observed a few times. The chain joins TRBV7-9 to TRBJ2-1, with 7 bases identical to TRBD2. This CDR3 is 14 amino acids long. V lost 3 bases, J lost 10 bases, and 9 bases stayed unmatched. Germline CDR1 SEHNR, CDR2 FQNEAQ (reference sequence). The CDR3 DNA reads TGTGCCAGCAGCTTGGGTGGGCTAGCGGAGGAGCAGTTCTTC. It codes for CASSLGGLAEEQFF.

This clonotype occurred many times. This sequence joins TRBV12-3 or TRBV12-4 and TRBJ2-2; no reliable D call. V lost 1 base, J lost 1 base, and 7 bases lay in between. The CDR3 length is 15 residues. CDR3 sequence reads: CASSLGLGNTGELFF. CDR3 DNA sequence: TGTGCCAGCAGTTTAGGCCTAGGGAACACCGGGGAGCTGTTTTTT.

This clonotype was found a few times. The rearrangement joins TRBV7-2 to TRBJ2-2; D not certain. The germline V gene encodes CDR1 SGHTA and CDR2 FQGNSA. The CDR3 is 15 residues long. Between the trimmed V and J ends, which lost 1 base and 3 bases, there was a span of 9 bases. This CDR3 is CASSLVRRDTGELFF. The DNA for the CDR3 is TGTGCCAGCAGCTTAGTGCGGCGCGACACCGGGGAGCTGTTTTTT.

The J gene is TRBJ1-1, the V gene TRBV6-2 or TRBV6-3; D is undetermined. There are 13 residues in the CDR3. The ends were cut back, 4 bases at V and 4 bases at J, with 10 bases in the middle. The V gene's germline CDR1 is MNHEY and CDR2 SVGEGT. The CDR3 sequence is CASSFSGVTEAFF. CDR3 bases: TGTGCCAGCAGTTTCTCGGGAGTCACTGAAGCTTTCTTT.

This clonotype was detected a few times. This rearrangement joins TRBV11-2 to TRBJ1-6; no firm D call. This CDR3 comprises 15 residues. Between the trimmed V and J ends, which lost 5 bases and 6 bases, there was a span of 14 bases. Germline V CDR1 and CDR2: SGHAT, FQNNGV. The CDR3 reads CASSHPSWLNSPLHF. CDR3 DNA sequence: TGTGCCAGCAGCCACCCTAGCTGGCTTAATTCACCCCTCCACTTT.

This sequence joins TRBV29-1 and TRBJ2-7; D is ambiguous. V dropped 7 bases and J dropped 3 bases, with 10 bases sitting between them. The CDR3 runs to 11 residues. Germline CDR1 is SQVTM and CDR2 is ANQGSEA. CDR3 in amino acids: CSASWDYEQYF. The CDR3 nucleotides are TGCAGCGCCAGCTGGGACTACGAGCAGTACTTC.

The chain carries TRBV20-1 and TRBJ1-4, with D uncertain. Germline V gene lookup returns CDR1 DFQATT and CDR2 SNEGSKA (reference sequence). The V end lost 0 bases, the J end lost 2 bases, and 13 bases lay between the germline ends. The CDR3 is made up of 16 amino acids. The CDR3 sequence: CSAREPGGFTNEKLFF. DNA for the CDR3: TGCAGTGCTAGAGAACCGGGTGGATTCACTAATGAAAAACTGTTTTTT.

There are a few counts of this clonotype. The chain employs TRBV12-3 or TRBV12-4 and TRBJ1-3; possibly TRBD1 for D (6 bases). This CDR3 is built from 18 residues. V lost 2 bases to trimming and J lost 0 bases, with 17 bases between them. CDR3 sequence reads: CASSLRPPRGPSGNTIYF. For the CDR3, the DNA is TGTGCCAGCAGTTTACGTCCCCCCAGGGGCCCCTCTGGAAACACCATATATTTT.

The chain is built from TRBV20-1 and TRBJ2-2; 14 bases align to TRBD2. Germline CDR1 is DFQATT and CDR2 is SNEGSKA (reference sequence). Trimming cost V 6 bases and J 7 bases; bases outside gene matches: 7. The CDR3 runs 15 residues. The CDR3 DNA sequence: TGCAGTGCCACGACTAGCGGGAGGGCCCTCGGGGAGCTGTTTTTT. Its protein product is CSATTSGRALGELFF.

This clonotype has more than one count but fewer than ten. The chain links TRBV4-3 to TRBJ2-7; possible D gene TRBD1, 5 bases. The germline CDR1 and CDR2 sequences are LGHNA and YSLEER. The CDR3 is 15 amino acids. V was cut by 0 bases and J by 4 bases, with 13 bases left in between. The CDR3 region has the DNA TGCGCCAGCAGCCAAGACCTGGACATGTCTTACGAGCAGTACTTC. Translated: CASSQDLDMSYEQYF.